The entry that follows covers one T cell receptor (beta chain) sequence. Its antigen target is currently unknown. No per-base quality is available; no much larger clone lies one base away. This sample was taken from a study of blood T cell repertoires in COVID-19 (TCRdb year 2020). Study-level background: Samples covering the acute and convalescent phases of COVID-19 were provided by collaborators in the United States, Italy and Spain. The prospective study material was composed of cDNA or gDNA derived from T cells, B-cell-depleted T cells, or PBMCs. Deeply sampled blood TCRbeta repertoires from subjects exposed to, actively infected with, or recovered from COVID-19 were included in the dataset. The repertoires were released in a freely available public database meant as a resource for research on the immune response to SARS-CoV-2. Samples came from the ongoing ImmuneRACE study (first 160 participants) plus 1,254 subjects from 6 global collaborators. A de-identified subject ID, COVID-19 status, age in years and sex were almost always included in the sample metadata. Where HLA class I and class II types were available, the types were taken from metadata supplied by the sample provider, not from assay-based typing. Broader findings and caveats from the paper: The amount of clinical and demographic metadata varied by source and participant and was provided uncurated.

One collaborating source in Seattle enrolled patients while the patients were actively infected and followed the patients over time throughout the course of disease. Whole blood was collected in K2EDTA tubes by collaborating institutions according to the institutions' own protocols. For TCRbeta analysis, collaborator samples were shipped as frozen whole blood, as isolated PBMCs, or as DNA extracted from either sample type. TCRbeta CDR3 regions were amplified from genomic DNA by means of the immunoSEQ Assay, a bias-controlled multiplex PCR. Concerning the study's data processing: Within the assay, amplification of reference gene primers was used to estimate how many nucleated cells each sample contained. To quantify the absolute abundance of each unique TCRbeta CDR3 rearrangement, sequence reads were collapsed and filtered. Productive Simpson clonality was computed per sample as the square root of Simpson's diversity index over productive rearrangements. The source is immuneACCESS, and TCRdb retained only in-frame sequences with V and J called. Part of the clones is not carried over; for the studies checked, unresolved V genes explain less than half of this, and the remainder is unexplained. V, J and clone size derive from that table, while D and trimming were established from the DNA sequence. The sample has some 220,000 clones on record, approximately 78% of them singletons. Less than 6% of the sample is held by the ten biggest clonotypes.

The CDR3 starts with the cysteine, ends with the phenylalanine, and has 16 residues. The CDR3 DNA has 48 bases and is translated from base 1. The germline V gene (reference sequence) sets CDR1 to LNHDA and CDR2 to SQIVND. Between the V and J ends, shortened by 5 bases and 0 bases respectively, the junction contains 11 bases. This clonotype originated in a woman aged 70-85 years with COVID-19, enrolled during active disease. The sequenced sample was peripheral blood. The chain uses TRBV19 and TRBJ1-6; TRBD1 is a weak D gene call, 5 bases matching. The sequenced DNA: TGTGCCAGTAGTTCAGACAGAAACTCCTATAATTCACCCCTCCACTTT. It encodes CASSSDRNSYNSPLHF.